The 22 T cell receptor beta chains given below trace back to one sample, sequenced in a study of blood T cell repertoires in COVID-19. The table came from immunoSEQ multiplex PCR; TCRdb's copy has only in-frame clones and leaves some out. The sample lists some 150,000 clones; around 80% were seen once. Input material: peripheral blood. These receptors came from a man aged 60 to 69 with active or convalescent COVID-19.

The chain employs TRBV7-2 and TRBJ1-2; 9 nucleotides agree with TRBD1. CDR3 length: 13 residues. Germline V gene lookup returns CDR1 SGHTA and CDR2 FQGNSA. The V and J ends lost 5 bases and 8 bases, in that order; junction bases with no gene match: 6. CDR3 nucleotide sequence: TGTGCCAGCAGCCTACAGGGGGCGGTAGGCTACACCTTC. It translates to CASSLQGAVGYTF.

The chain is built from TRBV7-2 and TRBJ1-4; D remains unclear. The CDR3 covers 14 residues. V was pared by 5 bases and J by 8 bases, with 15 bases between. From germline, CDR1 is SGHTA and CDR2 FQGNSA. CDR3: CASSRGRKSEKLFF. CDR3 sequence (DNA): TGTGCCAGCAGCCGCGGGAGGAAGTCCGAAAAACTGTTTTTT. Full variable domain (rest looked up from reference TRBV7-2 and TRBJ1-4): GAGVSQSPSNKVTEKGKDVELRCDPISGHTALYWYRQSLGQGLEFLIYFQGNSAPDKSGLPSDRFSAERTGGSVSTLTIQRTQQEDSAVYLCASSRGRKSEKLFFGSGTQLSVL.

The CDR3 coding sequence is TGTGCCAGCAGCCCCTCCCCACTAGCGGGAGGGCTTCACATTCAGTACTTC. Its translation: CASSPSPLAGGLHIQYF. V is TRBV7-2 and J is TRBJ2-4; 13 bases line up with TRBD2. The V segment lost 5 bases and the J segment 8 bases; nucleotides outside the gene matches: 12. Germline V gene data show CDR1 as SGHTA and CDR2 as FQGNSA. The CDR3 covers 17 residues.

V usage is TRBV11-2 and J usage is TRBJ2-1; maybe TRBD1 (5 bases). The CDR3 consists of 12 residues. The germline gives CDR1 SGHAT, CDR2 FQNNGV. The germline V and J ends were trimmed by 6 bases and 16 bases, with 19 bases remaining between them. The CDR3 nucleotides are TGTGCCAGCAGTAGAACTCGGCTCAGGGTTTTCTTC. This encodes CASSRTRLRVFF.

This chain connects TRBV28 to TRBJ1-1; 7 bases map to TRBD1. The CDR3 runs 15 residues. CDR1 and CDR2 from the germline V gene are MDHEN and SYDVKM. The V gene end was trimmed by 5 bases and the J gene end by 2 bases; junction bases not matched to a gene: 8. The CDR3: CASSASQGINTEAFF. The CDR3 DNA reads as TGTGCCAGCAGTGCCTCACAGGGGATAAACACTGAAGCTTTCTTT.

This clone occurred once. The J gene is TRBJ2-2, the V gene TRBV4-1; TRBD1 aligns across 9 bases. V trimming: 4 bases; J trimming: 7 bases; junction bases outside the gene matches: 16. This CDR3 has 18 amino acids. The germline CDR1 and CDR2 sequences are MGHRA and YSYEKL. The CDR3 nucleotides are TGCGCCAGCAGCCTACCCCCTGGGCAGGACAGGGGACACGGGGAGCTGTTTTTT. As protein: CASSLPPGQDRGHGELFF.

This rearrangement joins TRBV24-1 to TRBJ1-2; D not resolved. Germline-derived CDR1 and CDR2 are KGHDR and SFDVKD. CDR3 length equals 14 residues. V gave up 4 bases and J gave up 3 bases, with 11 bases separating them. The CDR3 nucleotides read TGTGCCACCAGTGACTTATACGGAGACTATGGCTACACCTTC. Protein: CATSDLYGDYGYTF.

The table lists this clone with a few counts. The gene calls are TRBV2 and TRBJ2-1, with D possibly matching TRBD1 (6 bases). V was pared by 3 bases and J by 9 bases, with 15 bases between. The CDR3 is 14 residues long. In germline, CDR1 is SNHLY, CDR2 FYNNEI. The CDR3 loop is CASSETTGIGEQFF. In nucleotides, the CDR3 is TGTGCCAGCAGTGAGACCACAGGGATTGGTGAGCAGTTCTTC.

V and J are TRBV18 and TRBJ1-6; D is ambiguous. V was clipped by 2 bases and J by 9 bases, with 14 bases between them. The CDR3 length is 15 residues. Looked up from germline, CDR1 is KGHSH and CDR2 is LQKENI. This CDR3 reads CASSPSPGEGSPLHF. In DNA, the CDR3 is TGTGCCAGCTCACCATCCCCAGGTGAGGGTTCACCCCTCCACTTT.

The chain has TRBV20-1 and TRBJ2-3, with TRBD2 as a possible D gene (6 bases). CDR3 size: 10 residues. Looked up from germline, CDR1 is DFQATT and CDR2 is SNEGSKA (reference sequence). The germline V and J ends were trimmed by 8 bases and 9 bases, with 12 bases remaining between them. The CDR3, as DNA: TGCAGTTGGACTGCGGGAACGCAGTATTTT. Amino acids: CSWTAGTQYF.

The V call is TRBV19, the J call TRBJ2-3; 7 bases are a match to TRBD2. CDR3 length: 14 amino acids. The germline V gene encodes CDR1 LNHDA and CDR2 SQIVND (reference sequence). Trimming at V came to 0 bases and at J to 6 bases, leaving 3 bases not matched to a gene. Written as DNA, the CDR3 is TGTGCCAGTAGTATAGATCCGCGGGAGGATACGCAGTATTTT. Translation: CASSIDPREDTQYF.

The rearrangement joins TRBV5-1 to TRBJ2-5; D unclear. Per germline, CDR1 SGHRS and CDR2 YFSETQ. CDR3 length: 14 amino acids. Trimming took 5 bases from V and 5 from J, leaving 16 bases between them. The CDR3 DNA reads as TGCGCCAGCAGACCCTCTTCGTTGCGGGAGACCCAGTACTTC. As protein: CASRPSSLRETQYF.

A few counts support this clone. V gene TRBV20-1 combines with J gene TRBJ2-1; tentative D call: TRBD2 (6 bases). The CDR3 is made up of 17 amino acids. Germline-derived CDR1 and CDR2 are DFQATT and SNEGSKA (reference sequence). V gave up 3 bases and J gave up 5 bases, with 23 bases separating them. Here the CDR3 reads CSASGWIAEKRDNEQFF. The CDR3 nucleotides read TGCAGTGCTAGTGGGTGGATAGCGGAGAAGCGGGACAATGAGCAGTTCTTC.

The genes are TRBV7-2 and TRBJ2-3, with D possibly being TRBD2 (6 bases). Looked up from germline, CDR1 is SGHTA and CDR2 is FQGNSA. V dropped 1 base and J dropped 4 bases, with 9 bases sitting between them. The CDR3 is 14 residues long. The CDR3 region is CASSLDLAPDTQYF. In DNA, the CDR3 is TGTGCCAGCAGCTTAGACCTAGCGCCAGATACGCAGTATTTT. Complete variable domain (other parts from reference TRBV7-2 and TRBJ2-3): GAGVSQSPSNKVTEKGKDVELRCDPISGHTALYWYRQSLGQGLEFLIYFQGNSAPDKSGLPSDRFSAERTGGSVSTLTIQRTQQEDSAVYLCASSLDLAPDTQYFGPGTRLTVL.

The V and J genes are TRBV18 and TRBJ1-2; D gene uncertain. This CDR3 comprises 14 residues. CDR1 is KGHSH, CDR2 LQKENI, per germline. V was trimmed by 8 bases and J by 0 bases, leaving 13 bases between them. DNA of the CDR3: TGTGCCAGCGCCTCCCAGGTTTCTAACTATGGCTACACCTTC. Its protein is CASASQVSNYGYTF.

CDR3 protein: CAISETSQETQYF. CDR3 sequence (DNA): TGTGCCATCAGTGAGACTTCCCAAGAGACCCAGTACTTC. The gene calls are TRBV10-3 and TRBJ2-5; no clear D gene. V lost 2 bases to trimming and J lost 1 base, with 5 bases between them. The CDR3 is made up of 13 amino acids. CDR1 is ENHRY and CDR2 is SYGVKD in the germline V gene.

V is TRBV18 and J is TRBJ1-3, with 7 bases lining up with TRBD1. The CDR3 consists of 17 residues. Per the germline V gene, CDR1 is KGHSH and CDR2 is LQKENI. J gave up 0 bases and V 2 bases, and 7 bases lay outside the gene matches. The CDR3 nucleotides read TGTGCCAGCTCACCAGGGGACAGAGGATCCTCTGGAAACACCATATATTTT. Residues: CASSPGDRGSSGNTIYF.

The chain joins TRBV5-1 to TRBJ2-7; a possible D gene is TRBD2 (6 bases). CDR1 and CDR2 from the germline V gene are SGHRS and YFSETQ. The CDR3 length is 14 residues. V lost 2 bases and J lost 5, with 14 bases in between. The CDR3 protein is CASSLPSEGDEQYF. DNA of the CDR3: TGCGCCAGCAGCTTACCTAGCGAAGGGGACGAGCAGTACTTC.

V usage is TRBV11-2 and J usage is TRBJ2-2; D may be TRBD2 (6 bases). The CDR3 spans 15 residues. Germline V gene lookup returns CDR1 SGHAT and CDR2 FQNNGV. The V end was cut by 6 bases, the J end by 6 bases, with 17 bases between. CDR3 nucleotides: TGTGCCAGCAGTTTCGCGGGAACGAGGGCCGGGGAGCTGTTTTTT. Its protein product is CASSFAGTRAGELFF.

The chain has TRBV5-1 and TRBJ1-2; 8 bases agree with TRBD1. Looked up from germline, CDR1 is SGHRS and CDR2 is YFSETQ. V shed 4 bases and J 2 bases; nucleotides not matched to a gene: 4. This CDR3 comprises 14 residues. CDR3 in amino acids: CASSLDRANYGYTF. As DNA, the CDR3 is TGCGCCAGCAGCCTGGACAGGGCAAACTATGGCTACACCTTC.

This clone showed up just once. The chain recombines TRBV29-1 with TRBJ2-1; perhaps TRBD2 as D (7 bases). Germline CDR1 SQVTM, CDR2 ANQGSEA. This CDR3 has 14 amino acids. Trimming took 4 bases from V and 4 from J, leaving 14 bases between them. The chain's CDR3 is CSVAGGQEYNEQFF. The CDR3, as DNA: TGCAGCGTTGCGGGGGGACAAGAATACAATGAGCAGTTCTTC.

This clone was observed once. The V call is TRBV9, the J call TRBJ2-7, with a possible D match to TRBD1 (6 bases). V was trimmed by 3 bases and J by 4 bases, leaving 17 bases between them. From germline, CDR1 is SGDLS and CDR2 YYNGEE. The CDR3 spans 15 residues. CDR3 amino acids: CASSATGHELYEQYF. The DNA for the CDR3 is TGTGCCAGCAGCGCTACGGGACACGAACTGTACGAGCAGTACTTC.